Shown below are 4 T cell receptor beta chains from a single sample sequenced in a study of T-cell reconstitution after alpha-beta-depleted transplantation in children. The authors prepared the TCRbeta library with unique molecular identifiers. TCRdb recomputed calls from the PCR reads with MiXCR, one row per CDR3 protein. Among under 300,000 distinct CDR3 sequences listed, 9.7% were seen once. This material consisted of PBMCs from the stem cell graft donor, taken from the stem cell graft. These receptors came from a human donor who donated a stem cell graft to a child with SCID.

About this clonotype itself: This may come from a read error, since a much larger clone is one base off. This chain uses TRBV5-1 with TRBJ1-3, with 7 bases identical to TRBD1. Germline V gene data show CDR1 as SGHRS and CDR2 as YFSETQ. This CDR3 spans 13 amino acids. The CDR3 DNA is TGCGCCAGCAGTGACAGGGTTCGCAACATCATATATTTT. Its protein is CASSDRVRNIIYF.

This clonotype was counted ten times or more. The rearrangement links TRBV10-1 to TRBJ2-3; 11 positions match TRBD2. Germline V gene lookup returns CDR1 WNHNN and CDR2 SYGVQD (reference sequence). V shed 3 bases and J 0 bases; nucleotides not matched to a gene: 8. This CDR3 spans 18 amino acids. The CDR3 protein is CASSDLLAGEASTDTQYF. The CDR3 bases are TGCGCCAGCAGTGACCTACTAGCGGGGGAGGCTAGCACAGATACGCAGTATTTT.

This clonotype was picked up a small number of times. The V gene is TRBV5-1, the J gene TRBJ1-4; tentatively, D is TRBD1 (6 bases). Germline CDR1 is SGHRS and CDR2 is YFSETQ. The V and J ends lost 3 bases and 0 bases respectively, with 12 bases between them. The CDR3 is made up of 16 amino acids. In DNA form, the CDR3 reads TGCGCCAGCAGCTCCAGGGGAGGCTCAACTAATGAAAAACTGTTTTTT. This sequence encodes CASSSRGGSTNEKLFF. Full variable domain (missing parts from reference TRBV5-1 and TRBJ1-4): KAGVTQTPRYLIKTRGQQVTLSCSPISGHRSVSWYQQTPGQGLQFLFEYFSETQRNKGNFPGRFSGRQFSNSRSEMNVSTLELGDSALYLCASSSRGGSTNEKLFFGSGTQLSVL.

This clonotype has a handful of counts. The V gene is TRBV25-1, the J gene TRBJ1-1; a weak D match, TRBD1 (5 bases). The germline V and J ends were trimmed by 1 base and 1 base, with 7 bases remaining between them. The CDR3 contains 14 residues. Germline-derived CDR1 and CDR2 are MGHDK and SYGVNS. CDR3 sequence: CASSELGGNTEAFF. CDR3 nucleotides: TGTGCCAGCAGTGAATTGGGGGGGAACACTGAAGCTTTCTTT.